This T cell receptor (beta chain) came from a study of T cells of healthy individuals. This clonotype has at least ten counts. The length of the CDR3 is 16 residues. With 0 bases removed from V and 3 bases from J, the gap between germline ends came to 14 bases. Germline CDR1 SGHTA, CDR2 FQGNSA. TCRdb re-called the 5' RACE reads with MiXCR, one entry per CDR3 protein. Counted here are tens of thousands of distinct CDR3 sequences, roughly 14% occurring once; the ten biggest clones make up about 16%. The sequence came from a human donor in good health. The chain links TRBV7-2 to TRBJ1-2; a weak D match, TRBD1 (5 bases). This CDR3 is CASSLALGRVDYGYTF. CDR3 sequence (DNA): TGTGCCAGCAGCTTAGCTCTGGGACGGGTGGACTATGGCTACACCTTC. The variable domain in full, with the rest retrieved from reference TRBV7-2 and TRBJ1-2, is GAGVSQSPSNKVTEKGKDVELRCDPISGHTALYWYRQSLGQGLEFLIYFQGNSAPDKSGLPSDRFSAERTGGSVSTLTIQRTQQEDSAVYLCASSLALGRVDYGYTFGSGTRLTVV.